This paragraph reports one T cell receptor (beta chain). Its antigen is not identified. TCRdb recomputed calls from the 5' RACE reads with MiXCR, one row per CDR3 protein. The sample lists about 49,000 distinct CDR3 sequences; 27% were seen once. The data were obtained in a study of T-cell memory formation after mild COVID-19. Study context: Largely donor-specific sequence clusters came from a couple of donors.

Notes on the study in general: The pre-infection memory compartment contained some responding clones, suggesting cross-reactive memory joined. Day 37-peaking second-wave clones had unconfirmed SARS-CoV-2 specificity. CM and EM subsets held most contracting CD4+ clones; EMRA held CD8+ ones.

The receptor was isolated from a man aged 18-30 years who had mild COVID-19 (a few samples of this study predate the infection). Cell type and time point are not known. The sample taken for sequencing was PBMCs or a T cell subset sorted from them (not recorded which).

The CDR3 loop is CASSPSKGGSNSPLHF. The CDR3 DNA follows: TGCGCCAGCAGCCCATCAAAGGGTGGGTCGAATTCACCCCTCCACTTT. The gene calls are TRBV4-1 and TRBJ1-6, with D uncertain. The CDR3 extends over 16 amino acids. Germline-derived CDR1 and CDR2 are MGHRA and YSYEKL. Trimming stripped 4 bases from V and 7 bases from J, with 17 bases between.